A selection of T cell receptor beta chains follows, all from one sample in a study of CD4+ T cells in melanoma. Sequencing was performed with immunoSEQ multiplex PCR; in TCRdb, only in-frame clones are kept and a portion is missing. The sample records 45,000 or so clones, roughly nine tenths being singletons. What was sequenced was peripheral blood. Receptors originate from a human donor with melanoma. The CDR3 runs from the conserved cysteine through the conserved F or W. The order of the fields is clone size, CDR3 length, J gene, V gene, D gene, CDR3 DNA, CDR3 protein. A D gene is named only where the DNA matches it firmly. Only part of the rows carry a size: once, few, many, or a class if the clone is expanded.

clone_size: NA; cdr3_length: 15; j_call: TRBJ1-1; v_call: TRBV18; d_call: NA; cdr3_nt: TGTGCCAGCTCACCACCGCAGGGGCCGAACACTGAAGCTTTCTTT; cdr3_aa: CASSPPQGPNTEAFF
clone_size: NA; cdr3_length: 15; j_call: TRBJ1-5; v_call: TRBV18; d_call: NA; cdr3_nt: TGTGCCAGCTCACAACATACGGGGATAAGTCAGCCCCAGCATTTT; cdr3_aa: CASSQHTGISQPQHF
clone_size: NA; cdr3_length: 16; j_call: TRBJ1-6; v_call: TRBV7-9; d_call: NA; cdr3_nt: TGTGCCAGCGCTTACTCACCTAGGACTGCGAATTCACCCCTCCACTTT; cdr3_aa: CASAYSPRTANSPLHF
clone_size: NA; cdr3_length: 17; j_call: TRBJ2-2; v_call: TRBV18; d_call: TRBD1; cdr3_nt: TGTGCCAGCTCACCACGTCGGCAGGGGGCGGATACCGGGGAGCTGTTTTTT; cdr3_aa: CASSPRRQGADTGELFF
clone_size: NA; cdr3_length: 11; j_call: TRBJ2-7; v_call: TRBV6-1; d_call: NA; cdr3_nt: TGTGCCAGCAGTGCATACTACGAGCAGTACTTC; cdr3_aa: CASSAYYEQYF
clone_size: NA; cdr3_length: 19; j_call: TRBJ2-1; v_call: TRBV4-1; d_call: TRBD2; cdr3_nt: TGCGCCAGCAGCCACCCGGTACTAGCGGGGGGGCCGTTTTCGCATGAGCAGTTCTTC; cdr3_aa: CASSHPVLAGGPFSHEQFF
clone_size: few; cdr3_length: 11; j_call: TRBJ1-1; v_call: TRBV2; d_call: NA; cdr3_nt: TGTGCCAGCCTCGACCGGAATGAAGCTTTCTTT; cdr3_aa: CASLDRNEAFF
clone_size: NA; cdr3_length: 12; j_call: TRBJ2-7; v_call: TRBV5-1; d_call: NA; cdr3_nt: TGCGCCAGCAGCGGGGGTGGGAGCGAGCAGTACTTC; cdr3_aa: CASSGGGSEQYF
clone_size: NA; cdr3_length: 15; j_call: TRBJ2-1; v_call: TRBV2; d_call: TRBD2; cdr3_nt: TGTGCCAGCAGTACTAGCGGGGGGCCCTACAATGAGCAGTTCTTC; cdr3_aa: CASSTSGGPYNEQFF
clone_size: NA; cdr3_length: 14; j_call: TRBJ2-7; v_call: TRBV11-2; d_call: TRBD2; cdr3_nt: TGTGCCAGCAGCTTAGGCGGGGGTGGCTACGAGCAGTACTTC; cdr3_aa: CASSLGGGGYEQYF
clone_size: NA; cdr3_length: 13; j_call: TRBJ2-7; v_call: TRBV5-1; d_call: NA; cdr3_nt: TGCGCCAGCAGCTTGGTCCCAGTTCGGGAGCAGTACTTC; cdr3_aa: CASSLVPVREQYF
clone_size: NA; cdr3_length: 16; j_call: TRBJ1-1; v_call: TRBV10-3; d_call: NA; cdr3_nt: TGTGCCATCAGTGAAGGGGCTCCACCACCGAACACTGAAGCTTTCTTT; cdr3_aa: CAISEGAPPPNTEAFF
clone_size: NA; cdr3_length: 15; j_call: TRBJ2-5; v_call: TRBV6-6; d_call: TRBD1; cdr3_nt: TGTGCCAGCAGTTTCCGGACAGGGGGCGGAGAGACCCAGTACTTC; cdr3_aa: CASSFRTGGGETQYF
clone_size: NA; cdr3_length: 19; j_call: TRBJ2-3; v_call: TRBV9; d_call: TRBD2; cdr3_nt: TGTGCCAGCAGCGTAGCCCTAGCGGGGGCCCTACACTGCACAGATACGCAGTATTTT; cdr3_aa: CASSVALAGALHCTDTQYF
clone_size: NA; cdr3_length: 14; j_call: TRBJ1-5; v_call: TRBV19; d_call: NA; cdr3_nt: TGTGCCAGTAGTTTTTCAGCCTGGAATCAGCCCCAGCATTTT; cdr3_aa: CASSFSAWNQPQHF
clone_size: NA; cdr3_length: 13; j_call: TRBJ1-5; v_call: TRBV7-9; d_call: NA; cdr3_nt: TGTGCCAGCAGCTTGAGTTCAAGTCTGCCCCAGCATTTT; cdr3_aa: CASSLSSSLPQHF
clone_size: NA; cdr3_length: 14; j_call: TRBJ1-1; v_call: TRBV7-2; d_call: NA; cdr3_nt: TGTGCCAGCAGCCCCGGGGGGGGCGCGACTGAAGCTTTCTTT; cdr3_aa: CASSPGGGATEAFF
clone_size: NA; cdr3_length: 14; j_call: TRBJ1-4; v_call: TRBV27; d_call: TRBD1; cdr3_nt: TGTGCCAGCAGCCCCGGGACAGCAAATGAAAAACTGTTTTTT; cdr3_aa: CASSPGTANEKLFF
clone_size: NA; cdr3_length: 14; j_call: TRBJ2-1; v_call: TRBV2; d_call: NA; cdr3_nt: TGTGCCAGCAGTGGGAGGGACAAACGCAATGAGCAGTTCTTC; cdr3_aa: CASSGRDKRNEQFF
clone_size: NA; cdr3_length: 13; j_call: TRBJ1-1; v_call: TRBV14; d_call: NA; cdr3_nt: TGTGCCAGCAGCCATAGTCGCAACACTGAAGCTTTCTTT; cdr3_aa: CASSHSRNTEAFF
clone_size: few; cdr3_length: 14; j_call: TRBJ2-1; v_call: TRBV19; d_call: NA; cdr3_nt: TGTGCCAGTGCGCGGGCGGGTGTCGGTAGTGAGCAGTTCTTC; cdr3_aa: CASARAGVGSEQFF
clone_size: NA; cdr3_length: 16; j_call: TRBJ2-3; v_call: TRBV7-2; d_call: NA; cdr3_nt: TGTGCCAGCAGCTTAGGGGCTTGGGGACTCACAGATACGCAGTATTTT; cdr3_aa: CASSLGAWGLTDTQYF
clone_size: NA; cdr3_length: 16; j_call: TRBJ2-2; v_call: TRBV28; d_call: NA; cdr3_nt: TGTGCCAGCAGTTCATACAGGGCGGCGAACACCGGGGAGCTGTTTTTT; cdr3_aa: CASSSYRAANTGELFF
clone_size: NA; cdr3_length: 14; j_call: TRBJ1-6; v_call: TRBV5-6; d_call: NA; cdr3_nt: TGTGCCAGCAGCTTGGAGCGCGGCGGGTCACCCCTCCACTTT; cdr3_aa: CASSLERGGSPLHF
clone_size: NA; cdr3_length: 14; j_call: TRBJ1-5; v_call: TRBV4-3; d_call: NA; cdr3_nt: TGCGCCAGCAGCCCAGGGGTGGGCAATCAGCCCCAGCATTTT; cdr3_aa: CASSPGVGNQPQHF
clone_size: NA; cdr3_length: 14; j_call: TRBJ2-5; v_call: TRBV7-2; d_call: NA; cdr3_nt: TGTGCCAGCAGGGACACCGGGGGGCAGGAGACCCAGTACTTC; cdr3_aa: CASRDTGGQETQYF
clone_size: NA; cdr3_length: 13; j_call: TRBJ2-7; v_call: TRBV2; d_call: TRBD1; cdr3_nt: TGTGCCAGCAGAGACCCGGGACAGGCAAACTCGTACTTC; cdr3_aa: CASRDPGQANSYF
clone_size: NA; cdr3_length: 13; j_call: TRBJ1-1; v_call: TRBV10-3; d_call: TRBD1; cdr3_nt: TGTGCCATCAGGGGACAGTTCAACACTGAAGCTTTCTTT; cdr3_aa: CAIRGQFNTEAFF
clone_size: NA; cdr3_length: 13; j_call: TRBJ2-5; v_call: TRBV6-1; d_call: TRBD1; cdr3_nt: TGTGCCAGCAGTGATGGACAGGGGGGGACCCAGTACTTC; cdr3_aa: CASSDGQGGTQYF
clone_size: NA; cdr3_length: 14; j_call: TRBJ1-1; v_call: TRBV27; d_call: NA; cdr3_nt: TGTGCCAGCAGTCCGTTACGGGTGGCCGCTGAAGCTTTCTTT; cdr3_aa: CASSPLRVAAEAFF
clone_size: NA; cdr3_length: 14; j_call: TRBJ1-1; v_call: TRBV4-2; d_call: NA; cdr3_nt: TGTGCCAGCAGCCTACCTGGGGACCTCACTGAAGCTTTCTTT; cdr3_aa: CASSLPGDLTEAFF
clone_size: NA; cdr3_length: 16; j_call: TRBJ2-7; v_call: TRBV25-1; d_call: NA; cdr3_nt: TGTGCCAGCAGTGATACCTCCGGGACGGAAGCCAACGAGCAGTACTTC; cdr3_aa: CASSDTSGTEANEQYF
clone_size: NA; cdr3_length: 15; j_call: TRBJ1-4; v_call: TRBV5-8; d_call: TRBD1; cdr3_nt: TGTGCCAGCAGCTTGGCAGGGGGCACTAATGAAAAACTGTTTTTT; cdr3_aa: CASSLAGGTNEKLFF
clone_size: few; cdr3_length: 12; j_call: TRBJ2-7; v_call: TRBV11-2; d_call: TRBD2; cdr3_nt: TGTGCCACCAGACTAGCCGCCTACGAGCAGTACTTC; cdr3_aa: CATRLAAYEQYF
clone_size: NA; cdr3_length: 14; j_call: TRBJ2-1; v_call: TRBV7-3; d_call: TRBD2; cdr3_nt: TGTGCCAGCAGCTTACGGGGGGAATACAATGAGCAGTTCTTC; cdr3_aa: CASSLRGEYNEQFF
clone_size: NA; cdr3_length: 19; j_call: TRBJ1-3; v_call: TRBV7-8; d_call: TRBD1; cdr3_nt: TGTGCCAGCAGCTTACCGAGGGGACAGGGGGCGCCGGATGGAAACACCATATATTTT; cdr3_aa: CASSLPRGQGAPDGNTIYF
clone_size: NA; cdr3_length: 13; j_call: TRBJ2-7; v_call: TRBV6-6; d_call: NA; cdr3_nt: TGTGCCAGCAGACCCCCCAGCTCCTACGAGCAGTACTTC; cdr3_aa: CASRPPSSYEQYF